The source of this T cell receptor beta chain is a study of chronic HIV infection and antiretroviral therapy. J lost 3 bases, V lost 3 bases, and 8 bases had no gene match. The CDR3 extends over 15 amino acids. The V gene's germline CDR1 is SQVTM and CDR2 ANQGSEA. TCRdb called the 5' RACE reads again in MiXCR, with one record for every CDR3 protein. The table lists 40,000 to 50,000 distinct CDR3 sequences, about 20% of them singletons, with over 2.5% in the top ten. The material sequenced was peripheral blood. The V call is TRBV29-1, the J call TRBJ2-1, with TRBD1 matching 7 bases. The sequence came from an adult who had HIV and had not received antiretroviral therapy, or was an uninfected healthy control (not recorded which). The CDR3 DNA follows: TGCAGCGTTGAGACGGGGACAGACTACTACAATGAGCAGTTCTTC. Translation: CSVETGTDYYNEQFF.